The T cell receptor (beta chain) under discussion was sequenced for a study of cytomegalovirus exposure and HLA in healthy donors. Looking at the study overall: Unique TCRs numbering roughly 80 million, obtained from HLA-typed donors, made up an early data release.

Both 60 Vbeta primers and 13 Jbeta primers went into the PCR. Clones were sequenced by immunoSEQ multiplex PCR, and TCRdb holds only the in-frame ones, with some missing. Of tens of thousands of clones listed, approximately 65% are singletons. Notes on the study in general: The study reported that TCR beta sequences accurately predicted HLA-A and HLA-B alleles in most subjects.

In germline, CDR1 is SGHRS, CDR2 YFSETQ. This CDR3 spans 14 amino acids. About this clone: What it binds is not known. The junction departs from germline at one end; a sequencing error may be responsible.

The sequencing sample was made of PBMCs. The V and J genes are TRBV5-1 and TRBJ1-2; D unresolved. The clonotype was recovered from a man aged 25-40 years in good health and CMV-seronegative. The CDR3 DNA is TGCGCCAGCAGCTTGGCCGGGAAGGGCAATGGCTACCCCTTC. It encodes CASSLAGKGNGYPF.